A single sample is the source of the 18 T cell receptor beta chains below, sequenced in a study of blood T cell repertoires in COVID-19. Profiled with immunoSEQ multiplex PCR; TCRdb holds only in-frame clones, not every one. The sample records some 340,000 clones, 85% being singletons. Sequenced sample: peripheral blood. The receptors were gathered from a woman aged 18-35 years with acute or convalescent COVID-19.

CDR3 in DNA: TGTGCCAGCAGCACTAGTGACATTAGCAATCAGCCCCAGCATTTT. It yields the protein CASSTSDISNQPQHF. V gene TRBV28 combines with J gene TRBJ1-5, with D unclear. Germline-derived CDR1 and CDR2 are MDHEN and SYDVKM. CDR3 length equals 15 residues. V was cut by 6 bases and J by 0 bases, with 12 bases left in between.

This chain joins TRBV9 and TRBJ1-2; D is perhaps TRBD1 (6 bases). This CDR3 comprises 14 residues. V dropped 5 bases and J dropped 2 bases, with 13 bases sitting between them. Germline V gene lookup returns CDR1 SGDLS and CDR2 YYNGEE. Here the CDR3 DNA reads TGTGCCAGCAGGGAGAGAACAGGGAACTATGGCTACACCTTC. It encodes CASRERTGNYGYTF.

The gene calls are TRBV2 and TRBJ1-2, with unresolved D. The CDR3 consists of 12 residues. Trimming stripped 3 bases from V and 7 bases from J, with 9 bases between. Per germline, CDR1 SNHLY and CDR2 FYNNEI. The CDR3 sequence: CASSESVRGYTF. CDR3 sequence (DNA): TGTGCCAGCAGTGAGTCGGTACGTGGCTACACCTTC.

This clone has a handful of counts. V gene TRBV9 combines with J gene TRBJ1-1, with D uncertain. The CDR3 length is 15 residues. CDR1 and CDR2 (germline): SGDLS, YYNGEE. V was shortened by 0 bases and J by 1 base, with 10 bases between the two germline ends. CDR3 coding DNA: TGTGCCAGCAGCGTAGCGGTTGAGGGGAACACTGAAGCTTTCTTT. Protein: CASSVAVEGNTEAFF.

The rearrangement uses TRBV7-9 and TRBJ1-4; D unresolved. The CDR3 is 15 residues long. The germline V and J ends were trimmed by 1 base and 2 bases, with 8 bases remaining between them. Germline V gives CDR1 SEHNR, CDR2 FQNEAQ (reference sequence). The CDR3 reads CASSLVTDTNEKLFF. The CDR3 DNA is TGTGCCAGCAGCTTAGTAACAGACACTAATGAAAAACTGTTTTTT.

The chain couples TRBV29-1 to TRBJ2-3, with TRBD2 matching 9 bases. CDR3 length: 16 residues. CDR1 and CDR2 from the germline V gene are SQVTM and ANQGSEA. Germline trimming cut 4 bases from V and 4 bases from J; bases unmatched to any gene: 12. The DNA for the CDR3 is TGCAGCGTTGGAATGCAGCGGGGGGCCTCCCCAGATACGCAGTATTTT. Residues: CSVGMQRGASPDTQYF.

The chain carries TRBV3-1 (or the pseudogene TRBV3-2) and TRBJ2-7; 9 nucleotides match TRBD2. V trimming: 4 bases; J trimming: 2 bases; junction bases outside the gene matches: 9. Germline V gene data show CDR1 as LGHDT and CDR2 as YNNKEL (reference sequence). This CDR3 contains 16 residues. CDR3 DNA sequence: TGTGCCAGCAGCCTTAAGGGTAGCGGGAGCCCCTACGAGCAGTACTTC. As protein: CASSLKGSGSPYEQYF.

The chain couples TRBV6-5 to TRBJ1-2; the D gene is possibly TRBD1 (5 bases). Trimming stripped 8 bases from V and 0 bases from J, with 16 bases between. The CDR3 runs 15 residues. Germline CDR1 reads MNHEY; CDR2 reads SVGAGI. DNA for the CDR3: TGTGCCAGCCTAGAAATTGGGACTTCTAACTATGGCTACACCTTC. It is translated as CASLEIGTSNYGYTF.

The chain has TRBV5-1 and TRBJ2-7; TRBD1 matches at 7 bases. CDR1 and CDR2 from the germline V gene are SGHRS and YFSETQ. V lost 2 bases, J lost 4 bases, and 3 bases stayed unmatched. The CDR3 is 13 residues long. This CDR3 is CASSFLQGYEQYF. The CDR3 bases are TGCGCCAGCAGCTTCCTACAGGGGTACGAGCAGTACTTC. Using reference TRBV5-1 and TRBJ2-7 for the parts outside the CDR3, the full variable domain is KAGVTQTPRYLIKTRGQQVTLSCSPISGHRSVSWYQQTPGQGLQFLFEYFSETQRNKGNFPGRFSGRQFSNSRSEMNVSTLELGDSALYLCASSFLQGYEQYFGPGTRLTVT.

J is TRBJ2-7 and V is TRBV7-8; D not certain. From germline, CDR1 is SGHVS and CDR2 FQNEAQ. The CDR3 contains 14 residues. Trimming removed 0 bases from V and 4 bases from J, with 10 bases in between. This CDR3 reads CASSLASDSYEQYF. The DNA of the CDR3 is TGTGCCAGCAGCTTAGCGAGTGACTCGTACGAGCAGTACTTC.

V is TRBV11-2 and J is TRBJ2-1, with D possibly TRBD2 on 6 matching bases. Trimming stripped 1 base from V and 8 bases from J, with 21 bases between. The germline V gene encodes CDR1 SGHAT and CDR2 FQNNGV. The CDR3 length is 17 residues. The CDR3 sequence is CASSLVTAGLKLDEQFF. DNA for the CDR3: TGTGCCAGCAGCTTAGTTACGGCGGGATTGAAGCTCGATGAGCAGTTCTTC.

The V and J genes are TRBV7-9 and TRBJ1-2; D is possibly TRBD1 (5 bases). CDR3 length equals 14 residues. CDR1 is SEHNR and CDR2 is FQNEAQ in the germline V gene (reference sequence). The germline V and J ends were trimmed by 7 bases and 3 bases, with 15 bases remaining between them. DNA of the CDR3: TGTGCCAGCACCGACAGCAGGGATCACTATGGCTACACCTTC. Its translation: CASTDSRDHYGYTF. Complete variable domain (other parts from reference TRBV7-9 and TRBJ1-2): DTGVSQNPRHKITKRGQNVTFRCDPISEHNRLYWYRQTLGQGPEFLTYFQNEAQLEKSRLLSDRFSAERPKGSFSTLEIQRTEQGDSAMYLCASTDSRDHYGYTFGSGTRLTVV.

The J gene is TRBJ2-1, the V gene TRBV5-1, with 9 nucleotides matching TRBD2. This CDR3 comprises 15 residues. J was trimmed by 5 bases and V by 0 bases; bases with no gene match: 3. The germline V gene has CDR1 SGHRS and CDR2 YFSETQ. Here the CDR3 DNA reads TGCGCCAGCAGCTTGGGGACTAGCGTTAACAATGAGCAGTTCTTC. Encoded protein: CASSLGTSVNNEQFF.

The rearrangement joins TRBV6-5 to TRBJ1-1; 8 bases fit TRBD1. The CDR3 consists of 15 residues. Germline CDR1 and CDR2: MNHEY and SVGAGI. With 4 bases clipped from V and 5 bases from J, the junction kept 9 bases outside the gene matches. The CDR3 is CASSSSGQGRTEAFF. CDR3 nucleotides: TGTGCCAGCAGTTCCTCAGGACAGGGACGGACTGAAGCTTTCTTT.

The chain uses TRBV12-3 or TRBV12-4 and TRBJ1-6; 8 bases map to TRBD1. Trimming cost V 8 bases and J 5 bases; bases outside gene matches: 2. This CDR3 has 13 residues. The CDR3 region is CASRDRNNSPLHF. The CDR3 DNA follows: TGTGCCAGCCGGGACAGGAATAATTCACCCCTCCACTTT.

The genes are TRBV6-6 and TRBJ1-3, with a weak D call TRBD1 (6 bases). V was pared by 4 bases and J by 4 bases, with 8 bases between. The germline V gene encodes CDR1 MNHNY and CDR2 SVGAGI (reference sequence). This CDR3 contains 13 residues. Here the CDR3 reads CASSSGQGNTIYF. CDR3 in DNA: TGTGCCAGCAGTTCTGGACAGGGAAACACCATATATTTT.

V usage is TRBV3-1 (or the pseudogene TRBV3-2) and J usage is TRBJ2-5; tentative D call: TRBD1 (5 bases). The ends were cut back, 4 bases at V and 1 base at J, with 13 bases in the middle. The CDR3 is 15 amino acids. Germline CDR1 LGHDT, CDR2 YNNKEL (reference sequence). CDR3 sequence: CASSRMAGRQETQYF. The DNA for the CDR3 is TGTGCCAGCAGCCGAATGGCAGGGCGCCAAGAGACCCAGTACTTC.

V is TRBV11-2 and J is TRBJ1-3; D not resolved. CDR1 and CDR2 (germline): SGHAT, FQNNGV. The V and J ends lost 7 bases and 1 base respectively, with 14 bases between them. The CDR3 is 15 amino acids. In nucleotides, the CDR3 is TGTGCCAGCAACGCCCAACAGCTTTCTGGAAACACCATATATTTT. Its translation is CASNAQQLSGNTIYF.